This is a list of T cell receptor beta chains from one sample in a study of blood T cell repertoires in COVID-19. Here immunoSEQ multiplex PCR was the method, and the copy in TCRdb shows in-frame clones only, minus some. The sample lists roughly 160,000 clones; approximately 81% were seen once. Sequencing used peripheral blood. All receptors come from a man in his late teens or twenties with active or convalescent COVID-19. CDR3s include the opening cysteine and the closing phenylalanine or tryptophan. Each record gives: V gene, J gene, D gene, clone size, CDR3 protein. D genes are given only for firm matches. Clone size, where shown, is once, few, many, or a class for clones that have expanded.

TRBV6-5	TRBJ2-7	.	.	CASKQAYEQYF
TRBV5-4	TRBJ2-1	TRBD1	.	CASSPDRGPYNEQFF
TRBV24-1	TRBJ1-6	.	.	CATSGSATGNSPLHF
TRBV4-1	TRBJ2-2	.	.	CASSRQGQTGELFF
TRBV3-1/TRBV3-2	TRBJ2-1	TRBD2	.	CASSQDIGGATYNEQFF
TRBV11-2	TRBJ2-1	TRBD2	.	CASSLDAGTSGSNEQFF
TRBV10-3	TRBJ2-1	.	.	CAISESPGINEQFF
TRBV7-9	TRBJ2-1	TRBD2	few	CASSLAPGTNTNEQFF
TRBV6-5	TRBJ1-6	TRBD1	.	CASDRVLNSPLHF
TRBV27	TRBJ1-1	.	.	CASSLNGGEAFF
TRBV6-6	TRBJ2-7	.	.	CASSYPDTPEQYF
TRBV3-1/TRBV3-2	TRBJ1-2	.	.	CASSQLLYGYTF
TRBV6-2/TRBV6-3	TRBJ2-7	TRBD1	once	CASSYPGQGNRDEQYF
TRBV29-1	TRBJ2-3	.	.	CSVEDVPGSDAQYF
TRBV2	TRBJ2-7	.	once	CASSSTYEQYF
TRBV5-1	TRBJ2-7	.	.	CASSYDGQPIYEQYF
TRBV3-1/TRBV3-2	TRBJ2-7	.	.	CASRTFRGPTSYEQYF
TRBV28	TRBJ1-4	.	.	CASSKERTATNEKLFF
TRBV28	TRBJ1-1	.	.	CASSLWQAEAFF